This T cell receptor beta chain was captured in a study of graft-versus-host responses after intestinal transplantation. Study context: Recipients received multivisceral, liver-intestinal, or isolated intestinal transplants. The recipients all started with anti-thymocyte globulin induction and then took tacrolimus and steroids for around three years.

As concerns this clone: What it binds is unknown.

Study results and limitations: Allografts from individuals with graft-donor T cell macrochimerism displayed high graft-versus-host to host-versus-graft clonal ratios. Early after transplant, HvG declines were associated with peak levels of circulating GvH clones.

Libraries were prepared by immunoSEQ multiplex PCR; TCRdb keeps only in-frame clonotypes and omits some of them. This table holds about 19,000 clones, roughly 86% found once. The CDR3 contains 14 residues. Trimming removed 5 bases at V and 8 bases at J, with 16 bases between. Germline V lookup: CDR1 SGHTA, CDR2 FQGTGA. The rearrangement joins TRBV7-3 to TRBJ2-1, with D tentatively TRBD2 (6 bases). This receptor was identified in a human patient who received an intestinal transplant, so some T cells may come from the graft donor. Sequencing was performed on bone marrow, taken 120 to 130 days after transplant. CDR3 DNA sequence: TGTGCCAGCAGCCCCGCGGGGTTGGGGGATGAGCAGTTCTTC. It encodes CASSPAGLGDEQFF. The full variable domain, in which reference TRBV7-3 and TRBJ2-1 provide the parts outside the CDR3, is GAGVSQTPSNKVTEKGKYVELRCDPISGHTALYWYRQSLGQGPEFLIYFQGTGAADDSGLPNDRFFAVRPEGSVSTLKIQRTERGDSAVYLCASSPAGLGDEQFFGPGTRLTVL.